The clone carrying this TCR beta chain was observed at least ten times. Its antigen remains unknown. CDR1 and CDR2 (germline): DFQATT, SNEGSKA (reference sequence). V was trimmed by 6 bases and J by 2 bases, leaving 14 bases between them. The CDR3 contains 13 residues. What was amplified from RNA transcripts were TCR beta CDR3 regions. The HTBI primer set drove a first-round RT-PCR of the TCR CDR3. Each CDR3 protein is one row after TCRdb ran MiXCR on the multiplex PCR reads. The table has 550,000 to 700,000 distinct CDR3 sequences, more than 45% seen once. This sample stems from a study of T cells in Graves' hyperthyroidism and ophthalmopathy. The study's findings and limits: Stable hyperthyroidism was told apart from ophthalmopathy by a model built on 13 V-J features. Blood shared most expanded thyroid clonotypes above 0.001.

The source is an adult woman with Graves' disease, either hyperthyroidism or ophthalmopathy (not recorded which). Input material: peripheral blood or thyroid tissue (not recorded which). V and J are TRBV20-1 and TRBJ2-7; perhaps TRBD2 as D (6 bases). The CDR3 reads CSASSGAPYEQYF. The DNA of the CDR3 is TGCAGTGCCAGTAGCGGAGCCCCCTACGAGCAGTACTTC.